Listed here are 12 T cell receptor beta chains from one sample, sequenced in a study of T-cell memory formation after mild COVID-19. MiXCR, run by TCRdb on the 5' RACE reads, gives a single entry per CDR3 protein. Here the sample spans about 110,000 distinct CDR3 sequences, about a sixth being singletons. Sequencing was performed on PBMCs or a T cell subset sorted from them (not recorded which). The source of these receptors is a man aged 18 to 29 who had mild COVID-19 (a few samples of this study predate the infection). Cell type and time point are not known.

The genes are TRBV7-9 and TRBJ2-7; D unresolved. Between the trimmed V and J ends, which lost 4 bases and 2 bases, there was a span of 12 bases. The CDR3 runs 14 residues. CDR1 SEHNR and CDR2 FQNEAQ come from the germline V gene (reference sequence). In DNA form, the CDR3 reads TGTGCCAGCAGCTCGCCGACGGGCACCTACGAGCAGTACGTC. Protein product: CASSSPTGTYEQYV.

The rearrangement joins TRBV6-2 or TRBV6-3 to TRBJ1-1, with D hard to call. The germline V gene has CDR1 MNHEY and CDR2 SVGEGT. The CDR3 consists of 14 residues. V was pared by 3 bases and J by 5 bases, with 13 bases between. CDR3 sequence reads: CASSYPRLGTEAFF. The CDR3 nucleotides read TGTGCCAGCAGTTATCCACGATTAGGGACTGAAGCTTTCTTT.

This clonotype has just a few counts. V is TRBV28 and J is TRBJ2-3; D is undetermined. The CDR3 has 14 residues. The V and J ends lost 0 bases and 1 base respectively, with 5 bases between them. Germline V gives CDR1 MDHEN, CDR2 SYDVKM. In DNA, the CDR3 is TGTGCCAGCAGTTTATGGGGTGGCACAGATACGCAGTATTTT. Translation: CASSLWGGTDTQYF.

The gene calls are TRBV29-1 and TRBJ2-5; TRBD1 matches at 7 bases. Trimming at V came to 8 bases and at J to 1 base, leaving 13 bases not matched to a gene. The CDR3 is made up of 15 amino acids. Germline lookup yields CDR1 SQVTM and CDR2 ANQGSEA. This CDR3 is CSIKGRGYLQETQYF. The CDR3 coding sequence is TGCAGCATCAAAGGCAGGGGGTACCTCCAAGAGACCCAGTACTTC.

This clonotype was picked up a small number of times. The CDR3 protein is CASSPTGGTYNEQFF. The CDR3 bases are TGTGCCAGCAGCCCTACCGGGGGCACCTACAATGAGCAGTTCTTC. The chain recombines TRBV3-1 with TRBJ2-1; D may match TRBD1 or TRBD2 (6 bases each). V was trimmed by 4 bases and J by 2 bases, leaving 12 bases between them. The CDR3 length is 15 residues. In germline, CDR1 is LGHDT, CDR2 YNNKEL (reference sequence).

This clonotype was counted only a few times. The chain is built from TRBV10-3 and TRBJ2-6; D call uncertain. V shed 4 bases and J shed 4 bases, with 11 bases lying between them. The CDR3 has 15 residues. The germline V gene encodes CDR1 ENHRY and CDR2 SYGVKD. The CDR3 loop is CAISAQLGGANVLTF. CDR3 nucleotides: TGTGCCATCAGTGCCCAGCTGGGGGGGGCCAACGTCCTGACTTTC.

CDR3 loop: CASSSQGSVNSPLHF. The CDR3 DNA reads TGTGCCAGCAGCTCCCAGGGTTCCGTGAATTCACCCCTCCACTTT. The chain joins TRBV12-3 or TRBV12-4 to TRBJ1-6; possible D gene TRBD1, 5 bases. The CDR3 has 15 residues. V was shortened by 6 bases and J by 7 bases, with 16 bases between the two germline ends.

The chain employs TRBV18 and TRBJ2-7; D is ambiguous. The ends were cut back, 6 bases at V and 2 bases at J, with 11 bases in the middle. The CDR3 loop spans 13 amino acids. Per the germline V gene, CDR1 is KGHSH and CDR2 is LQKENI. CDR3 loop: CASSHGSTYEQYV. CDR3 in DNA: TGTGCCAGCTCCCACGGATCCACCTACGAGCAGTACGTC.

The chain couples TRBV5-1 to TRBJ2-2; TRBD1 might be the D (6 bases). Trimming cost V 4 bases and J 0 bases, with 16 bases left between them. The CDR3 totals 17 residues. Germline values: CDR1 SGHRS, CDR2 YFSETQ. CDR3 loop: CASSPTPEGANTGELFF. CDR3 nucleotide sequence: TGCGCCAGCAGCCCGACACCCGAGGGGGCGAACACCGGGGAGCTGTTTTTT.

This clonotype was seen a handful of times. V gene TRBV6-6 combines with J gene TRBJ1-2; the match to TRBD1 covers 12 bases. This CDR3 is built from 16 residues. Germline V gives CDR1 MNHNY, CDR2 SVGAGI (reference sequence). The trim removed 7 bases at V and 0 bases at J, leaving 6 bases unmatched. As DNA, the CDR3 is TGTGCCAGCACCTCCGGGACAGGGGGCCCTAACTATGGCTACACCTTC. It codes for CASTSGTGGPNYGYTF.

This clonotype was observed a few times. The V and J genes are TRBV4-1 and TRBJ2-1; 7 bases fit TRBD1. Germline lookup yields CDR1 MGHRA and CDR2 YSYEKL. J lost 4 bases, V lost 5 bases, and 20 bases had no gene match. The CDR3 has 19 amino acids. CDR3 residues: CASSGHRVRGPGGYNEQFF. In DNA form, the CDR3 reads TGCGCCAGCAGCGGGCACAGGGTTAGAGGGCCAGGGGGATACAATGAGCAGTTCTTC.

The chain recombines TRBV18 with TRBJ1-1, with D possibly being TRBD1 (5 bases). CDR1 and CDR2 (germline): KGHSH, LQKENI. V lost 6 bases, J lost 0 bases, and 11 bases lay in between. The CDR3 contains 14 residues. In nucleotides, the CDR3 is TGTGCCAGCTCCCGGGGGGTTATGAACACTGAAGCTTTCTTT. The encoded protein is CASSRGVMNTEAFF.